Each of the 9 T cell receptor beta chains below was sequenced from the same sample in a study of cytomegalovirus exposure and HLA in healthy donors (dated by TCRdb to the late 2010s). The library was prepared using the immunoSEQ multiplex PCR assay. For the multiplex PCR, a mixture combining 60 forward primers for TCR Vbeta segments and 13 reverse primers for TCR Jbeta segments was used. The immuneACCESS repertoire file appears here via TCRdb, limited to in-frame rearrangements. These files lack a portion of the clones; in checked studies, under half of the deficit traces to unresolved V genes, and the cause of the others is not known. Within this sample are some 130,000 clones, with 70% to 80% of them counted one time only. Around 10% of the sample lies in the top ten. The sequencing input was PBMCs. All receptors derive from a woman between 50 and 59 years old in good health and CMV-seropositive.

The V and J genes are TRBV11-2 and TRBJ1-2; 8 nucleotides match TRBD1. V shed 1 base and J 4 bases; nucleotides not matched to a gene: 2. This CDR3 has 14 amino acids. Germline-derived CDR1 and CDR2 are SGHAT and FQNNGV. This chain's CDR3 is CASSLVGTGYGYTF. DNA of the CDR3: TGTGCCAGCAGCTTAGTAGGGACAGGCTATGGCTACACCTTC.

The rearrangement joins TRBV11-2 to TRBJ1-1; D is unclear. The CDR3 runs to 15 residues. Germline V gene data show CDR1 as SGHAT and CDR2 as FQNNGV. V was shortened by 1 base and J by 4 bases, with 13 bases between the two germline ends. The DNA of the CDR3 is TGTGCCAGCAGCTTAGCAGGCAATTTGGGCACTGAAGCTTTCTTT. Amino acids: CASSLAGNLGTEAFF.

J is TRBJ1-1 and V is TRBV10-3; possible D gene TRBD1, 6 bases. Trimming took off 6 bases at V and 4 bases at J, with 15 bases between the two ends. Germline CDR1 ENHRY, CDR2 SYGVKD. CDR3 length equals 14 residues. CDR3 region: CAIRPPGVSTEAFF. The CDR3 DNA reads as TGTGCCATCAGGCCCCCAGGGGTGAGCACTGAAGCTTTCTTT.

The chain couples TRBV5-1 to TRBJ1-2; tentatively, D is TRBD1 (5 bases). The ends were cut back, 4 bases at V and 2 bases at J, with 27 bases in the middle. This CDR3 is built from 19 residues. Germline CDR1 SGHRS, CDR2 YFSETQ. CDR3 sequence (DNA): TGCGCCAGCAGCCCCCCGGGAGGACAACCTAGAAGGCCCAACTATGGCTACACCTTC. It translates to CASSPPGGQPRRPNYGYTF.

This clone was seen a few times. The rearrangement uses TRBV5-1 and TRBJ1-1; 9 bases fit TRBD1. The trim removed 5 bases at V and 2 bases at J, leaving 7 bases unmatched. CDR3 length: 15 amino acids. Germline CDR1 is SGHRS and CDR2 is YFSETQ. The CDR3 DNA reads TGCGCCAGCAGTGACCAGGGACAGGGTAACACTGAAGCTTTCTTT. Translated: CASSDQGQGNTEAFF.

The chain joins TRBV11-3 to TRBJ2-1; D possibly corresponds to TRBD2 (5 bases). The CDR3 totals 14 residues. The V end lost 1 base, the J end lost 10 bases, and 14 bases lay between the germline ends. Germline lookup yields CDR1 SGHNT and CDR2 YENEEA. Here the CDR3 reads CASSLAVAGGEQFF. The CDR3 DNA reads as TGTGCCAGCAGCTTAGCGGTGGCGGGCGGGGAGCAGTTCTTC. Variable domain in full (rest from reference TRBV11-3 and TRBJ2-1): EAGVVQSPRYKIIEKKQPVAFWCNPISGHNTLYWYLQNLGQGPELLIRYENEEAVDDSQLPKDRFSAERLKGVDSTLKIQPAELGDSAVYLCASSLAVAGGEQFFGPGTRLTVL.

The V gene is TRBV7-3, the J gene TRBJ1-1, with 9 bases matching TRBD1. The germline gives CDR1 SGHTA, CDR2 FQGTGA. The V segment lost 8 bases and the J segment 3 bases; nucleotides outside the gene matches: 7. CDR3 size: 14 residues. In nucleotides, the CDR3 is TGTGCCAGCGCGGACAGGGGATTGGACACTGAAGCTTTCTTT. This translates into CASADRGLDTEAFF.

J is TRBJ1-2 and V is TRBV6-6; D is unresolved. This CDR3 is 13 amino acids long. Germline V CDR1 and CDR2: MNHNY, SVGAGI (reference sequence). V shed 6 bases and J shed 4 bases, with 12 bases lying between them. DNA of the CDR3: TGTGCCAGCAGGTCCACCGGGAGCTATGGCTACACCTTC. This encodes CASRSTGSYGYTF.

This sequence joins TRBV25-1 and TRBJ1-1, with 7 bases identical to TRBD1. This CDR3 has 18 amino acids. Losses at the gene ends were 4 bases for V and 0 bases for J; bases not matched to a gene: 14. CDR1 and CDR2 (germline): MGHDK, SYGVNS. DNA for the CDR3: TGTGCCAGCAGTGCTCTGAAAGGGGGCTGGGTGGTGAACACTGAAGCTTTCTTT. This gives the protein CASSALKGGWVVNTEAFF.